This TCR beta chain comes out of a study of T cell repertoires in cytomegalovirus infection (dated by TCRdb to the late 2010s). For context, the study as a whole: Donor HLA type was relevant to the analysis, as public TCR beta signatures indicated carriage of CMV infection together with the matching HLA type. Results and caveats for the whole study, not just this receptor: The ex vivo response was dominated by HLA-C-restricted CMV-specific TCR beta clonotypes, and the single most frequent clonotype in two of eight donors was supplied by these HLA-C-restricted clonotypes. In both this cohort and an independent cohort of a few hundred donors, the cumulative frequency of public TCR beta family members distinguished carriers of CMV infection plus the relevant HLA type.

This sample was sequenced with an Illumina HiSeq 1500. The public reads were quality trimmed at Q25 with fastp and then assembled into clones with MiXCR by TCRdb, keeping productive beta chains. When rows share a CDR3 protein, they turn into one entry using the most common DNA and genes. The sample has some 400,000 distinct CDR3 sequences on record, approximately 30% of them singletons. Of the sample, about 13% is held by the ten largest clones. The junction shows trimming of 6 bases on V and 0 bases on J, plus 24 bases between the germline ends. Counted from cysteine to phenylalanine, this CDR3 has 19 amino acids. The sequence is cut down to CDR3 DNA, 57 bases in frame from base 1. In the germline V gene, CDR1 corresponds to SGHVS and CDR2 to FQNEAQ. This clonotype was observed at least ten times. The antigen this receptor binds is unknown. No much larger clone exists at a distance of one base, and base qualities are not known.

The sample taken for sequencing was PBMCs. This TCR derives from a human donor in good health (CMV status not recorded). Some clones in this sample may be carry-over from other donors' samples. The chain uses TRBV7-8 and TRBJ1-5; no D gene is confidently identified. The CDR3 has the sequence CASSGGLRDPFNSNQPQHF. The nucleotide sequence reads as follows: TGTGCCAGCAGTGGCGGGCTCCGGGATCCCTTCAATAGCAATCAGCCCCAGCATTTT.